What follows is one T cell receptor (beta chain) and its context. Germline CDR1 and CDR2: MNHEY and SVGEGT. Between the trimmed V and J ends, which lost 0 bases and 6 bases, there was a span of 17 bases. CDR3 length: 16 amino acids. This sample is drawn from a study of control samples from healthy donors and cancer patients. Using immunoSEQ multiplex PCR, the repertoire was profiled, and TCRdb retains in-frame clones only, with some absent. The sample lists approximately 120,000 clones, roughly 84% occurring once. The origin of this receptor is a man aged 35-49 years in good health. What was sequenced was blood. The V call is TRBV6-2 or TRBV6-3, the J call TRBJ1-2; no firm D call. In DNA form, the CDR3 reads TGTGCCAGCAGTTACTCGAGTCAACCGAAGTCAAATGGCTACACCTTC. As protein: CASSYSSQPKSNGYTF.